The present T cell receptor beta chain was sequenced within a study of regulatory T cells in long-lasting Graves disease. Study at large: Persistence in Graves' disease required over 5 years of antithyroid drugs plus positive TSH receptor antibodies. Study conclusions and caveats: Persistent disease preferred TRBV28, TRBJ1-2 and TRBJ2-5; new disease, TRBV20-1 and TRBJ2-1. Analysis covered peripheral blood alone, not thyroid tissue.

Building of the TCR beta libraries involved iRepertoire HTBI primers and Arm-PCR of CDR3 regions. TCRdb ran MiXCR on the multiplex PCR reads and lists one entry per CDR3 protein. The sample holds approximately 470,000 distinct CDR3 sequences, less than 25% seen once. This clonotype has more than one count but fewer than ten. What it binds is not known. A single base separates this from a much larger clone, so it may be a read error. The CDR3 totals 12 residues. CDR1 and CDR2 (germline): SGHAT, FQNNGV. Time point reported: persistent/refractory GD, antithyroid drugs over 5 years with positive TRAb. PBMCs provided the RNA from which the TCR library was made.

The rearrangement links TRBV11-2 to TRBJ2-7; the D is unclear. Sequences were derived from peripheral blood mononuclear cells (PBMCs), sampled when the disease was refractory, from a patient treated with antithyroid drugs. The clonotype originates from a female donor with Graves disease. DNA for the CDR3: TGTGCCAGCACCTTAATGGGCGGCGAGCAGTACTTC. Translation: CASTLMGGEQYF.